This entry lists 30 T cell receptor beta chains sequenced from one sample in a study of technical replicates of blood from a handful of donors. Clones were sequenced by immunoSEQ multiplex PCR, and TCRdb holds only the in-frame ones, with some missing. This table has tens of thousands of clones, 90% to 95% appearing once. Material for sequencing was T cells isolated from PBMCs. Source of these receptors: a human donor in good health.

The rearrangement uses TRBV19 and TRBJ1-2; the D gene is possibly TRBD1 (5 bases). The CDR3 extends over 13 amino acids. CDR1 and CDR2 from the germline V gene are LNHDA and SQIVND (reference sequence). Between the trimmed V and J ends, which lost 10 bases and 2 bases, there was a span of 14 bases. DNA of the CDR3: TGTGCCACACAGGAACCCACAAACTATGGCTACACCTTC. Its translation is CATQEPTNYGYTF.

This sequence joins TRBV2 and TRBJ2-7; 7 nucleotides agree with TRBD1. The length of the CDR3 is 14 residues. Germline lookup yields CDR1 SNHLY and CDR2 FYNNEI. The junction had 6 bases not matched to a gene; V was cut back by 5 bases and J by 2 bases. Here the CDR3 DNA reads TGTGCCAGCAGTCAACAGGGGCCCCCCTACGAGCAGTACTTC. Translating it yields CASSQQGPPYEQYF.

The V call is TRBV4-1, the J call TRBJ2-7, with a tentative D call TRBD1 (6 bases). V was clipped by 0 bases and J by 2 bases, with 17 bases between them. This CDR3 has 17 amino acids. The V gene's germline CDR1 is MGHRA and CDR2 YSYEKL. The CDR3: CASSQDYEDRGTYEQYF. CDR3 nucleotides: TGCGCCAGCAGCCAAGATTACGAGGATAGGGGGACCTACGAGCAGTACTTC.

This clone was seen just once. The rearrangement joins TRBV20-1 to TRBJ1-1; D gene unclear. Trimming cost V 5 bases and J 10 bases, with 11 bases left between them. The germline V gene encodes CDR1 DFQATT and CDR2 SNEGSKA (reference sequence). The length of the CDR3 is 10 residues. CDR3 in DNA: TGCAGTGCTCCAACGGTTCTAGCTTTCTTT. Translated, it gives CSAPTVLAFF.

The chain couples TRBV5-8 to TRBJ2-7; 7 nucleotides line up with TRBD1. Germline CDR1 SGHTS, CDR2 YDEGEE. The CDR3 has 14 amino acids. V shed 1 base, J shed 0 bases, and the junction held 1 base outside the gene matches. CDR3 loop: CASSLWDSSYEQYF. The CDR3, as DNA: TGTGCCAGCAGCTTGTGGGACAGCTCCTACGAGCAGTACTTC.

CDR3 DNA sequence: TGTGCCAGCAGTTGGACAGGGGGATTCGGAAACACCATATATTTT. Translation: CASSWTGGFGNTIYF. The chain employs TRBV27 and TRBJ1-3, with 10 nucleotides matching TRBD1. The CDR3 sequence is 15 residues long. V was pared by 4 bases and J by 4 bases, with 4 bases of the junction left unmatched. Germline V CDR1 and CDR2: MNHEY, SMNVEV (reference sequence).

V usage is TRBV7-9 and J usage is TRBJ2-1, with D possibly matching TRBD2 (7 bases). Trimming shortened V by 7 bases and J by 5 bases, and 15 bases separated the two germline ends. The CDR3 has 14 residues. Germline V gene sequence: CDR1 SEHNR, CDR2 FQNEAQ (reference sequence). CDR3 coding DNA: TGTGCCAGCACCGCGGGGGCCAGAGACAATGAGCAGTTCTTC. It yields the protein CASTAGARDNEQFF.

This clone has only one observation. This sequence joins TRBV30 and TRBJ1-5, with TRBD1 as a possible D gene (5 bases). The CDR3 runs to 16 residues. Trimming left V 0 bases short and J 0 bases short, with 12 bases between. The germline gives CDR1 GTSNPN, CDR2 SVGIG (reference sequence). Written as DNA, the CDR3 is TGTGCCTGGAGTGTTTTAGGGGCCCATAGCAATCAGCCCCAGCATTTT. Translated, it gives CAWSVLGAHSNQPQHF. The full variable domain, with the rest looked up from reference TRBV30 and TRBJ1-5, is SQTIHQWPATLVQPVGSPLSLECTVEGTSNPNLYWYRQAAGRGLQLLFYSVGIGQISSEVPQNLSASRPQDRQFILSSKKLLLSDSGFYLCAWSVLGAHSNQPQHFGDGTRLSIL.

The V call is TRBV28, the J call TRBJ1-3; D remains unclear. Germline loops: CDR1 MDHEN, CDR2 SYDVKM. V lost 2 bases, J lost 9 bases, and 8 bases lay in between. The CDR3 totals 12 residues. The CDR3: CASSLTGATIYF. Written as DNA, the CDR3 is TGTGCCAGCAGTTTAACGGGAGCCACCATATATTTT.

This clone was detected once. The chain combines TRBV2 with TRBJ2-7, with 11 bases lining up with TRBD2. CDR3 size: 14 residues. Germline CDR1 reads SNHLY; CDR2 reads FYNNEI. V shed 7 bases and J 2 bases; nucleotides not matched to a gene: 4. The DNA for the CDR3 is TGTGCCAGCACACCGGGACTAGCGGCCTACGAGCAGTACTTC. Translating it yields CASTPGLAAYEQYF.

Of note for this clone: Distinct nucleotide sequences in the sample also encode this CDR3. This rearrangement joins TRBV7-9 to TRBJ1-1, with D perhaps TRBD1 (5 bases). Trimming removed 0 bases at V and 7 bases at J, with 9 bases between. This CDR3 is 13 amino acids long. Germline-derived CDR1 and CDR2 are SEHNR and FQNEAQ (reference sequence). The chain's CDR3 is CASSLAGTGEAFF. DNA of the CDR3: TGTGCCAGCAGCTTAGCCGGAACAGGTGAAGCTTTCTTT.

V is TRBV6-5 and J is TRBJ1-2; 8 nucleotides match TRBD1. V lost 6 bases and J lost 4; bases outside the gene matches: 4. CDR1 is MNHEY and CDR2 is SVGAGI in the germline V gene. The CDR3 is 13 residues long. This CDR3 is CASRADRGYGYTF. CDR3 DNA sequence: TGTGCCAGCAGGGCCGACAGGGGCTATGGCTACACCTTC.

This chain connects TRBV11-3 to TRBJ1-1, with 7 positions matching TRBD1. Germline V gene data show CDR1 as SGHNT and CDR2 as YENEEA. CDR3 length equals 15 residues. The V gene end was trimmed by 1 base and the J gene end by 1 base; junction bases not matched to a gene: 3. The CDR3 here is CASSLGPGGNTEAFF. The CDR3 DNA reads TGTGCCAGCAGCTTAGGGCCAGGGGGGAACACTGAAGCTTTCTTT.

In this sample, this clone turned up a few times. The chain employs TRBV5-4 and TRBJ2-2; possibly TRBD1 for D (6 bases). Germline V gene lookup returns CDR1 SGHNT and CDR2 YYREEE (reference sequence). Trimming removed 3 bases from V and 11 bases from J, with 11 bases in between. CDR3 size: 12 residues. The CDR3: CASSWDNGELFF. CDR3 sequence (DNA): TGTGCCAGCAGCTGGGACAACGGCGAGCTGTTTTTT.

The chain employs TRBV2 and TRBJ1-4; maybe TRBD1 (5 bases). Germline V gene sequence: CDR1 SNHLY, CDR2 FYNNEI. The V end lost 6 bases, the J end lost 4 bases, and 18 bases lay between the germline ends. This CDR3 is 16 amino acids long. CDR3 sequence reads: CASRTGYGHGNEKLFF. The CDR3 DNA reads TGTGCCAGCAGAACGGGTTATGGACACGGTAATGAAAAACTGTTTTTT. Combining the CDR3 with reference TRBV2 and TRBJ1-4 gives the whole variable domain EPEVTQTPSHQVTQMGQEVILRCVPISNHLYFYWYRQILGQKVEFLVSFYNNEISEKSEIFDDQFSVERPDGSNFTLKIRSTKLEDSAMYFCASRTGYGHGNEKLFFGSGTQLSVL.

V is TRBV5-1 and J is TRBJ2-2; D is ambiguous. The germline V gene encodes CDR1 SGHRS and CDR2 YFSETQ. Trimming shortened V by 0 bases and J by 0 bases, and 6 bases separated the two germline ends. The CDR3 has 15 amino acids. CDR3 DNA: TGCGCCAGCAGCTTGGTCGGGTCGAACACCGGGGAGCTGTTTTTT. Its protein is CASSLVGSNTGELFF. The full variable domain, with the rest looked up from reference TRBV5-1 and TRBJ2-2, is KAGVTQTPRYLIKTRGQQVTLSCSPISGHRSVSWYQQTPGQGLQFLFEYFSETQRNKGNFPGRFSGRQFSNSRSEMNVSTLELGDSALYLCASSLVGSNTGELFFGEGSRLTVL.

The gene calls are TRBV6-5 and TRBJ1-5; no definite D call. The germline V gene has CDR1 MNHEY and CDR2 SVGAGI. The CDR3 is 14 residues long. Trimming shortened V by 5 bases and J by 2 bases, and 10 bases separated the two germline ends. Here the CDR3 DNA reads TGTGCCAGCAGTCTAATGGGAGGCAATCAGCCCCAGCATTTT. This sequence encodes CASSLMGGNQPQHF.

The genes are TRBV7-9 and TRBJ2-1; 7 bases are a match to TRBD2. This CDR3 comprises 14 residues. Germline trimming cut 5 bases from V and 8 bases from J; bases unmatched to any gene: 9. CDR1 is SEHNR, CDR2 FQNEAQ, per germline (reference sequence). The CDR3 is CASSPPGGRDEQFF. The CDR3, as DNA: TGTGCCAGCAGCCCGCCGGGAGGTCGCGATGAGCAGTTCTTC.

In DNA form, the CDR3 reads TGTGCCAGCAGCCCTGGTGGTTCAGGGCCCACTGAAGCTTTCTTT. It specifies CASSPGGSGPTEAFF. The J gene is TRBJ1-1, the V gene TRBV6-1; TRBD1 is a possible D gene (5 bases). Trimming stripped 6 bases from V and 4 bases from J, with 18 bases between. Per germline, CDR1 MNHNS and CDR2 SASEGT. The CDR3 runs to 15 residues.

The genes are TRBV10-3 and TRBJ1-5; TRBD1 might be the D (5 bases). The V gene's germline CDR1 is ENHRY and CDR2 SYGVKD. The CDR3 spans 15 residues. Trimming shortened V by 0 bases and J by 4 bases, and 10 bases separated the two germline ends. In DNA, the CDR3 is TGTGCCATCAGTGAGTCGACGGGGGTAAATCAGCCCCAGCATTTT. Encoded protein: CAISESTGVNQPQHF.

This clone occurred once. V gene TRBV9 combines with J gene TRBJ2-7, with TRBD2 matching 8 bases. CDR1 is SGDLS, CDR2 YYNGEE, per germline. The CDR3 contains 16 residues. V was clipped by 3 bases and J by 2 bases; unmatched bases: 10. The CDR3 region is CASSAGGGARTYEQYF. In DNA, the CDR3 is TGTGCCAGCAGCGCCGGGGGGGGAGCGCGTACCTACGAGCAGTACTTC.

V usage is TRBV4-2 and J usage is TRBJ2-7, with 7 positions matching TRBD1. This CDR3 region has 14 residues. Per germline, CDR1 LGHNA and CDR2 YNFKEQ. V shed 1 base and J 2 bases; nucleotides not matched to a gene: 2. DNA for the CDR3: TGTGCCAGCAGCCAAGCCGACAGGGCCTACGAGCAGTACTTC. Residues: CASSQADRAYEQYF.

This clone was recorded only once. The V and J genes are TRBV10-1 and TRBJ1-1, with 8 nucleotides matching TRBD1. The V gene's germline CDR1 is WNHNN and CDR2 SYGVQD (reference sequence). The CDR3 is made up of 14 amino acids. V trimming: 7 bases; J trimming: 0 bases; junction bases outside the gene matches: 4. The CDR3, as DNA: TGCGCCAGCACCGCGGACAGGGTGAACACTGAAGCTTTCTTT. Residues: CASTADRVNTEAFF.

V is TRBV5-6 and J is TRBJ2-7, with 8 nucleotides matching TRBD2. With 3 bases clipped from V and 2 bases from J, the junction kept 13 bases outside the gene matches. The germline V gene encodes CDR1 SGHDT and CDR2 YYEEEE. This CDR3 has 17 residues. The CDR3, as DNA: TGTGCCAGCAGCTCCCCCAGAGCCGGGGGGGGCCCCTACGAGCAGTACTTC. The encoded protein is CASSSPRAGGGPYEQYF.

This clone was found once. CDR3 bases: TGTGCCAGCACCCCAGCGGGACGGCATACGCAGTATTTT. Its translation is CASTPAGRHTQYF. V usage is TRBV2 and J usage is TRBJ2-3; 7 bases match TRBD2. CDR3 length: 13 residues. The J segment lost 7 bases and the V segment lost 7 bases, leaving 8 bases of the junction unmatched. CDR1 and CDR2 (germline): SNHLY, FYNNEI. The full variable domain, in which reference TRBV2 and TRBJ2-3 provide the parts outside the CDR3, is EPEVTQTPSHQVTQMGQEVILRCVPISNHLYFYWYRQILGQKVEFLVSFYNNEISEKSEIFDDQFSVERPDGSNFTLKIRSTKLEDSAMYFCASTPAGRHTQYFGPGTRLTVL.

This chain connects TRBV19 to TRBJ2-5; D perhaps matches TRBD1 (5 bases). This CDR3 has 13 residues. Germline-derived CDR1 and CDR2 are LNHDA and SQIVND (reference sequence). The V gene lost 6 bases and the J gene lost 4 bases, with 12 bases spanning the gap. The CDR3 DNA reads TGTGCCAGTAGCCCGCAGGGTGCAGAGACCCAGTACTTC. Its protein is CASSPQGAETQYF.

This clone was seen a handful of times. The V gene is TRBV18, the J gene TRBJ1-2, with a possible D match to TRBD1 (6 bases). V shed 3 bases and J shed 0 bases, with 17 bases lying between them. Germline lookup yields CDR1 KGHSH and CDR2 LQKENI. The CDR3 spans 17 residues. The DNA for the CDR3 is TGTGCCAGCTCACCCCCCCTTGGGGGCCCTACTAACTATGGCTACACCTTC. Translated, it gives CASSPPLGGPTNYGYTF.

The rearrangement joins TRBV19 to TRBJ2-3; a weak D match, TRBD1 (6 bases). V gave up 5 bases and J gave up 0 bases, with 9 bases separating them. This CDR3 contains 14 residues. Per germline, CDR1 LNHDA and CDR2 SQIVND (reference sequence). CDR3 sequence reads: CASSFGQSTDTQYF. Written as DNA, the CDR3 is TGTGCCAGTAGTTTCGGACAGAGCACAGATACGCAGTATTTT.

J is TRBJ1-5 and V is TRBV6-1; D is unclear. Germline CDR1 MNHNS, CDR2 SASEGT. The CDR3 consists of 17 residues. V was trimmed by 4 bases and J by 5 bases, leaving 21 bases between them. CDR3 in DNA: TGTGCCAGCAGTGGCGAGGGAGGCGGGCCGTCACATCAGCCCCAGCATTTT. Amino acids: CASSGEGGGPSHQPQHF.

CDR3 in amino acids: CASSQERVEGGAQYF. The CDR3 DNA reads TGTGCCAGCAGCCAAGAAAGAGTAGAAGGGGGCGCGCAGTATTTT. The chain carries TRBV14 and TRBJ2-3; TRBD1 matches at 7 bases. The CDR3 is 15 amino acids. Trimming cost V 0 bases and J 10 bases; bases outside gene matches: 10. CDR1 is SGHDN and CDR2 is FVKESK in the germline V gene.